This record covers a single T cell receptor (beta chain). The sample originates from a study of T-cell reconstitution after alpha-beta-depleted transplantation in children. As it was prepared, the TCRbeta library received unique molecular identifiers. TCRdb fed the PCR reads into MiXCR, producing one record per CDR3 protein. The sample lists about 690,000 distinct CDR3 sequences, around 16% seen once, with approximately 1% in the top ten. The germline V gene has CDR1 SGHRS and CDR2 YFSETQ. The ends were cut back, 3 bases at V and 3 bases at J, with 15 bases in the middle. The CDR3 consists of 15 residues.

The receptor's source is a human donor who donated a stem cell graft to a child with acute myeloid leukemia. Sequencing was performed on PBMCs from the stem cell graft donor, taken from the stem cell graft. The chain has TRBV5-1 and TRBJ1-1; possibly TRBD1 for D (5 bases). The CDR3 reads CASSSKTVSDTEAFF. As DNA, the CDR3 is TGCGCCAGCAGCTCTAAGACAGTATCGGACACTGAAGCTTTCTTT.